This TCR beta chain was sequenced during a study of CD8 T cells in ankylosing spondylitis. Findings and caveats of the study: A TCR beta motif of several highly homologous variants appeared characteristic of ankylosing spondylitis blood. In synovial fluid and blood from reactive arthritis, some motif variants were previously reported.

This clonotype has at least ten counts. The antigen is undetermined. The germline CDR1 and CDR2 sequences are ENHRY and SYGVKD. Germline trimming cut 3 bases from V and 13 bases from J; bases unmatched to any gene: 7. This CDR3 is built from 15 residues. Quantitative barcoded 5'-RACE was used to prepare TCR beta libraries. TCRdb re-derived calls from the 5' RACE reads in MiXCR, one entry per CDR3 protein. The sample lists around 490,000 distinct CDR3 sequences, less than 6% occurring once. Sequencing was done on a sample of blood, either unsorted or a sorted T cell fraction (not recorded which). The sequence came from a male donor with ankylosing spondylitis. This rearrangement joins TRBV10-3 to TRBJ2-1, with 15 bases lining up with TRBD2. The CDR3 here is CAISEGLAGGPNQFF. The CDR3 nucleotides are TGTGCCATCAGTGAAGGACTAGCGGGAGGGCCGAATCAGTTCTTC.